The source of this T cell receptor beta chain is a study of CD8 T cells in ankylosing spondylitis. Regarding the study as a whole: Typical of ankylosing spondylitis blood, it appeared, was a TCR beta motif of fewer than 10 highly homologous variants. According to the report, clones linked to the disease were significantly enriched in matched synovial fluid samples taken from ankylosing spondylitis patients.

This clonotype was counted ten times or more. The target antigen is unknown. Researchers built TCR beta libraries using quantitative 5'-RACE with molecular barcodes. TCRdb reprocessed the 5' RACE reads with MiXCR, giving one entry per CDR3 protein. The table has a few hundred thousand distinct CDR3 sequences, less than 25% seen once. Material: blood, either unsorted or a sorted T cell fraction (not recorded which). The receptor's source is a female donor with ankylosing spondylitis or in good health (not recorded which).

The CDR3 DNA follows: TGTGCCACTTTATACGGGGGCGAAGCTTTCTTT. Protein: CATLYGGEAFF. The chain is built from TRBV28 and TRBJ1-1; tentative D call: TRBD1 (6 bases). The CDR3 has 11 amino acids. Deletions cut 10 bases from V and 8 bases from J, with 14 bases between. Germline CDR1 reads MDHEN; CDR2 reads SYDVKM. Full variable domain (remainder filled in from reference TRBV28 and TRBJ1-1): DVKVTQSSRYLVKRTGEKVFLECVQDMDHENMFWYRQDPGLGLRLIYFSYDVKMKEKGDIPEGYSVSREKKERFSLILESASTNQTSMYLCATLYGGEAFFGQGTRLTVV.